What follows are 10 T cell receptor beta chains derived from one specimen sequenced in a study of T cells in Graves' hyperthyroidism and ophthalmopathy. Authors of the study amplified TCR beta CDR3 regions from RNA transcripts. TCR CDR3 regions were first amplified by RT-PCR with HTBI primers. TCRdb itself ran the multiplex PCR reads through MiXCR, one entry per CDR3 protein. The data hold roughly 510,000 distinct CDR3 sequences, with around 20% observed a single time. Material for sequencing was blood. Source of these receptors: a man between 18 and 29 years old with Graves' hyperthyroidism.

This clonotype was seen repeatedly, ten times or more. The chain is built from TRBV12-3 or TRBV12-4 and TRBJ2-5, with no clear D. The CDR3 spans 13 residues. Trimming removed 5 bases at V and 1 base at J, with 8 bases between. CDR3 DNA: TGTGCCAGCAGTAAGAATCTCCAAGAGACCCAGTACTTC. It codes for CASSKNLQETQYF.

This clonotype showed up many times. V is TRBV28 and J is TRBJ2-7; no firm D call. V gave up 6 bases and J gave up 2 bases, with 8 bases separating them. Germline values: CDR1 MDHEN, CDR2 SYDVKM. The CDR3 contains 12 residues. The CDR3: CASSLDTYEQYF. CDR3 nucleotide sequence: TGTGCCAGCAGCTTAGACACCTACGAGCAGTACTTC.

This chain joins TRBV20-1 and TRBJ1-2; D uncertain. Trimming cost V 4 bases and J 12 bases, with 6 bases left between them. The CDR3 sequence is 8 residues long. Germline-derived CDR1 and CDR2 are DFQATT and SNEGSKA (reference sequence). The CDR3 nucleotides read TGCAGTGCTAAGACGGACACCTTC. Translation: CSAKTDTF.

This clonotype was counted ten times or more. The chain uses TRBV11-2 and TRBJ2-5; TRBD2 agrees at 7 bases. V lost 3 bases, J lost 5 bases, and 9 bases stayed unmatched. Germline assignment: CDR1 SGHAT and CDR2 FQNNGV. The CDR3 totals 15 residues. This CDR3 is CASSFRSGGSETQYF. CDR3 DNA: TGTGCCAGCAGCTTCAGATCGGGGGGTTCGGAGACCCAGTACTTC.

This clonotype was counted many times. In DNA, the CDR3 is TGTGCCAGCAGTTTAATGCTCGGCAATCAGCCCCAGCATTTT. This codes for CASSLMLGNQPQHF. The V gene is TRBV27, the J gene TRBJ1-5; D is unresolved. This CDR3 comprises 14 residues. CDR1 and CDR2 from the germline V gene are MNHEY and SMNVEV (reference sequence). V shed 2 bases and J shed 2 bases, with 7 bases lying between them.

The V and J genes are TRBV6-2 or TRBV6-3 and TRBJ1-5; D remains ambiguous. The CDR3 has 15 amino acids. The germline V gene has CDR1 MNHEY and CDR2 SVGEGT. V lost 8 bases and J lost 1, with 15 bases in between. The CDR3 DNA follows: TGTGCCAGCCGCCCCCGAGGAGGGAGCAATCAGCCCCAGCATTTT. As protein: CASRPRGGSNQPQHF.

J is TRBJ2-4 and V is TRBV11-2; 7 bases are a match to TRBD1. This CDR3 has 19 amino acids. The ends lost 6 bases at V and 0 bases at J; junction bases unmatched: 17. Germline loops: CDR1 SGHAT, CDR2 FQNNGV. The chain's CDR3 is CASRSFRDRAHLAKNIQYF. For the CDR3, the DNA is TGTGCCAGCAGGTCGTTCCGGGACAGAGCCCATCTAGCCAAAAACATTCAGTACTTC. Using reference TRBV11-2 and TRBJ2-4 for the parts outside the CDR3, the full variable domain is EAGVAQSPRYKIIEKRQSVAFWCNPISGHATLYWYQQILGQGPKLLIQFQNNGVVDDSQLPKDRFSAERLKGVDSTLKIQPAKLEDSAVYLCASRSFRDRAHLAKNIQYFGAGTRLSVL.

The CDR3 nucleotides read TGTGCCTGGACCTCCGGGACAGGGTATAGTCCCCAGCATTTT. Translated: CAWTSGTGYSPQHF. The chain combines TRBV30 with TRBJ1-5, with 9 bases that match TRBD1. In germline, CDR1 is GTSNPN, CDR2 SVGIG (reference sequence). V shed 4 bases, J shed 10 bases, and the junction held 11 bases outside the gene matches. The CDR3 is 14 amino acids.

This clonotype was seen many times. The chain uses TRBV27 and TRBJ1-1; D uncertain. Trimming cost V 5 bases and J 6 bases, with 16 bases left between them. Looked up from germline, CDR1 is MNHEY and CDR2 is SMNVEV (reference sequence). The CDR3 consists of 14 residues. CDR3 protein: CASSPRRSYAEAFF. DNA for the CDR3: TGTGCCAGCAGTCCCCGACGGAGCTACGCTGAAGCTTTCTTT.

Comment on this clonotype: Its ends do not fully match the called genes, so a read error is possible. The V and J genes are TRBV7-9 and TRBJ2-5; D perhaps matches TRBD1 (6 bases). The germline V gene encodes CDR1 SEHNR and CDR2 FQNEAQ (reference sequence). This CDR3 contains 16 residues. CDR3 sequence: CASSLKTGWVQETKYF. For the CDR3, the DNA is TGTGCCAGCAGCTTAAAAACAGGGTGGGTCCAAGAGACCAAGTACTTC.